The T cell receptor (beta chain) described here comes from a study of cytomegalovirus exposure and HLA in healthy donors. PCR used 60 Vbeta primers and 13 Jbeta primers. Using immunoSEQ multiplex PCR, the repertoire was profiled, and TCRdb retains in-frame clones only, with some absent. The repertoire holds about 150,000 clones, around 74% seen once, with around 2.8% in the top ten. Notes on this clone: Its antigen is as yet unknown. One end of the junction is discordant with germline, which a read error may explain.

Broader study findings: Listed as cytomegalovirus-associated were 170 or so TCR beta chains.

The TCR was taken from a man in his late teens or twenties in good health and CMV-seronegative. The sample taken for sequencing was PBMCs.

The CDR3 reads CASSVAGGDYNEQFF. The CDR3 DNA sequence: TGTGCCAGCAGCGTAGCGGGGGGAGACTACAATGAGCAGTTCTTC. This chain uses TRBV7-9 with TRBJ2-1; the match to TRBD2 covers 10 bases. The CDR3 is made up of 15 amino acids. Germline V gene lookup returns CDR1 SEHNR and CDR2 FQNEAQ (reference sequence). Supplemented by reference TRBV7-9 and TRBJ2-1, the full variable domain reads DTGVSQNPRHKITKRGQNVTFRCDPISEHNRLYWYRQTLGQGPEFLTYFQNEAQLEKSRLLSDRFSAERPKGSFSTLEIQRTEQGDSAMYLCASSVAGGDYNEQFFGPGTRLTVL.